This is a list of T cell receptor beta chains from one sample in a study of identifying expanded T cells in peripheral blood. The table came from immunoSEQ multiplex PCR; TCRdb's copy has only in-frame clones and leaves some out. The repertoire holds over 100,000 clones, with about 91% as singletons. The source material was blood. The receptors shown here come from a person between 18 and 75 years old in good health. Both conserved end residues are part of each CDR3. Each record gives: CDR3 length, V gene, CDR3 protein.

14,TRBV5-1,CASSLWIGNTEAFF
15,TRBV5-4,CASSLSPESGSPLHF
15,TRBV7-2,CASSTGQGAFYEQYF
12,TRBV10-3,CAISVAGYEQFF
14,TRBV5-1,CASSLAGQGEGYTF
9,TRBV19,CASGTEAFF
16,TRBV7-3,CASSGVLGANTGELFF
12,TRBV18,CASSLLAPEQFF
13,TRBV30,CAWGKISTDTQYF
16,TRBV9,CASSVVSGLNTGELFF
13,TRBV27,CAGSCRSYNEQFF
13,TRBV7-2,CASSLARNTEAFF
13,TRBV7-3,CASSGQGDTEAFF
15,TRBV18,CASSSRRDLNTEAFF
15,TRBV29-1,CSVEGGGRSSYGYTF
16,TRBV6-4,CASSDSASGSYNEQFF